Following are 8 T cell receptor beta chains from one sample sequenced in a study of PD-1 blockade in classical Hodgkin lymphoma. Using immunoSEQ multiplex PCR, the repertoire was profiled, and TCRdb retains in-frame clones only, with some absent. The repertoire consists of more than 140,000 clones, with around four fifths occurring once and the leading ten covering about 9.3%. With no exception, relapse followed autologous stem cell transplantation in all patients, and brentuximab vedotin exposure varied. The material sequenced was peripheral blood mononuclear cells (PBMCs), taken before the second cycle of nivolumab. These receptors all stem from a human donor with classical Hodgkin lymphoma.

The chain couples TRBV10-2 to TRBJ1-4, with D possibly TRBD1 on 6 matching bases. Deletions cut 6 bases from V and 7 bases from J, with 12 bases between. Germline CDR1 WSHSY, CDR2 SAAADI. The CDR3 has 13 residues. The CDR3 loop is CASSRQETEKLFF. CDR3 bases: TGCGCCAGCAGCAGACAGGAGACTGAAAAACTGTTTTTT.

The rearrangement uses TRBV6-5 and TRBJ2-7; 10 bases are shared with TRBD2. Trimming at V came to 5 bases and at J to 3 bases, leaving 7 bases not matched to a gene. Germline CDR1 is MNHEY and CDR2 is SVGAGI. The CDR3 loop spans 15 amino acids. Here the CDR3 DNA reads TGTGCCAGCAGTGCCCTAGCGGGAGTCCACTACGAGCAGTACTTC. As protein: CASSALAGVHYEQYF.

On this clone: At one end the junction does not follow the germline gene, possibly because of a read error. The V and J genes are TRBV7-7 and TRBJ1-2; D remains unclear. Germline values: CDR1 SSHAT, CDR2 FNYEAQ (reference sequence). The CDR3 totals 15 residues. The CDR3 is CASSLFIIVNYGYTF. The CDR3 DNA follows: TGTGCTAGCAGCTTATTTATTATAGTGAACTATGGCTACACCTTC. The full variable domain, rest sourced from reference TRBV7-7 and TRBJ1-2, is GAGVSQSPRYKVTKRGQDVTLRCDPISSHATLYWYQQALGQGPEFLTYFNYEAQPDKSGLPSDRFSAERPEGSISTLTIQRTEQRDSAMYRCASSLFIIVNYGYTFGSGTRLTVV.

This clone was detected ten times or more. The rearrangement uses TRBV19 and TRBJ2-3; the D gene is possibly TRBD2 (7 bases). The CDR3 totals 15 residues. Germline V gene data show CDR1 as LNHDA and CDR2 as SQIVND (reference sequence). With 4 bases removed from V and 3 bases from J, the gap between germline ends came to 14 bases. CDR3 coding DNA: TGTGCCAGTAGTACGCGGAGGGGGGGTACAGATACGCAGTATTTT. Amino acids: CASSTRRGGTDTQYF.

The chain carries TRBV12-5 and TRBJ2-2; 10 positions agree with TRBD2. V was clipped by 7 bases and J by 7 bases; unmatched bases: 18. From germline, CDR1 is LGHNT and CDR2 FRNRAP. The CDR3 loop spans 18 amino acids. CDR3 sequence reads: CASVHPGLATKGGGELFF. The DNA of the CDR3 is TGTGCTAGTGTCCACCCGGGACTAGCGACAAAGGGAGGCGGGGAGCTGTTTTTT.

The V call is TRBV14, the J call TRBJ2-3, with 7 bases fitting TRBD1. From germline, CDR1 is SGHDN and CDR2 FVKESK. The CDR3 is 16 residues long. V lost 8 bases to trimming and J lost 6 bases; unmatched junction nucleotides: 17. CDR3 DNA sequence: TGTGCCAGCGCGCCCACCGGGACAGAGGATTACGATACGCAGTATTTT. It codes for CASAPTGTEDYDTQYF.

V usage is TRBV10-3 and J usage is TRBJ1-1, with D tentatively TRBD1 (5 bases). Trimming shortened V by 4 bases and J by 3 bases, and 9 bases separated the two germline ends. Germline values: CDR1 ENHRY, CDR2 SYGVKD. The CDR3 extends over 13 amino acids. CDR3 in amino acids: CAISVEGDTEAFF. The CDR3 bases are TGTGCCATCAGTGTGGAAGGGGACACTGAAGCTTTCTTT.

The CDR3 sequence is CASSRASTGELFF. CDR3 bases: TGTGCCAGCAGCCGGGCCTCCACCGGGGAGCTGTTTTTT. The gene calls are TRBV5-6 and TRBJ2-2; no clear D gene. The germline gives CDR1 SGHDT, CDR2 YYEEEE. V lost 4 bases and J 4 bases, leaving 8 bases between the germline ends. This CDR3 comprises 13 residues.